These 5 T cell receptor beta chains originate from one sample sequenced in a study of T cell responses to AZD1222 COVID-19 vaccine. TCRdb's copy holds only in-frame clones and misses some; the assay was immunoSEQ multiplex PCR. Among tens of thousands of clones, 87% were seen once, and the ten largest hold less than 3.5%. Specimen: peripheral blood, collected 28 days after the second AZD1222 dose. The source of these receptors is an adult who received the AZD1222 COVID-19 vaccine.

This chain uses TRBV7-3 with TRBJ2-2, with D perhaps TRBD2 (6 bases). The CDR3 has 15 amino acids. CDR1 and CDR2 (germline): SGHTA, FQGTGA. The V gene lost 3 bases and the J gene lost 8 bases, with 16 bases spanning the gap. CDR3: CASSLLGGPEGELFF. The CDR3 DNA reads TGTGCCAGCAGCTTGCTCGGAGGGCCAGAAGGGGAGCTGTTTTTT.

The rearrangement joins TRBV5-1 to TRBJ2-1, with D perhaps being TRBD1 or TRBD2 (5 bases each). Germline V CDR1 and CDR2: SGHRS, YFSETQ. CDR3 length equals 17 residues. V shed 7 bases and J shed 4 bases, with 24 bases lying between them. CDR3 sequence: CASARGTGSNPYNEQFF. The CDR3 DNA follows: TGCGCCAGCGCCCGAGGGACGGGAAGTAACCCGTACAATGAGCAGTTCTTC.

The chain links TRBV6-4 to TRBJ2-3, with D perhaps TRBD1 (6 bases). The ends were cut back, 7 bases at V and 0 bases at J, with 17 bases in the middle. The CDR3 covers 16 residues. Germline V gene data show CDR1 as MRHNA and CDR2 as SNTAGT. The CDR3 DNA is TGTGCCAGCAAACGAACAGGGAGTGTAAGCACAGATACGCAGTATTTT. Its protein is CASKRTGSVSTDTQYF.

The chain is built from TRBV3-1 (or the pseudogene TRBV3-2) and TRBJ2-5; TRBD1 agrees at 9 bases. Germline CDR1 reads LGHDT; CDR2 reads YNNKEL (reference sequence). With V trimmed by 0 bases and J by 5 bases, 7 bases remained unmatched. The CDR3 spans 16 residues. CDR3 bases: TGTGCCAGCAGCCAAGATGGGACAGGGTTAAAGGAGACCCAGTACTTC. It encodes CASSQDGTGLKETQYF.

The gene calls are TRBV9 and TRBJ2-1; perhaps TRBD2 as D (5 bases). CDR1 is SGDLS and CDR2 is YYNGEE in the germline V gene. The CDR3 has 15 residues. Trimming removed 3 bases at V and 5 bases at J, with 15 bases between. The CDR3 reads CASSASLSWDNEQFF. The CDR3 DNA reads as TGTGCCAGCAGCGCTAGCCTCTCATGGGACAATGAGCAGTTCTTC. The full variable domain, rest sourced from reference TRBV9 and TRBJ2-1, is DSGVTQTPKHLITATGQRVTLRCSPRSGDLSVYWYQQSLDQGLQFLIQYYNGEERAKGNILERFSAQQFPDLHSELNLSSLELGDSALYFCASSASLSWDNEQFFGPGTRLTVL.